The present T cell receptor beta chain was sequenced within a study of identifying expanded T cells in peripheral blood. General study points: Approximately 2-week clone count variance significantly increased as total template count grew. Technical replicates showed around 1.2 changed clones; approximately 2 weeks roughly 18; four weeks 19.

Concerning this clone: Its antigen is still unknown.

TCRdb's table, derived via immunoSEQ multiplex PCR, lists solely in-frame clones and lacks some. The sample has 45,000 to 60,000 clones; over 75% are singletons. This TCR derives from a person aged 18-69 years in good health. Input material: blood.

The CDR3 nucleotides read TGCAGCGTTGACTGTGGGGCTGGCGCTGAAGCTTTCTTT. This sequence encodes CSVDCGAGAEAFF. The J gene is TRBJ1-1, the V gene TRBV29-1; possible D gene TRBD1, 5 bases. V shed 3 bases and J shed 6 bases, with 14 bases lying between them. The CDR3 runs to 13 residues. CDR1 and CDR2 (germline): SQVTM, ANQGSEA.